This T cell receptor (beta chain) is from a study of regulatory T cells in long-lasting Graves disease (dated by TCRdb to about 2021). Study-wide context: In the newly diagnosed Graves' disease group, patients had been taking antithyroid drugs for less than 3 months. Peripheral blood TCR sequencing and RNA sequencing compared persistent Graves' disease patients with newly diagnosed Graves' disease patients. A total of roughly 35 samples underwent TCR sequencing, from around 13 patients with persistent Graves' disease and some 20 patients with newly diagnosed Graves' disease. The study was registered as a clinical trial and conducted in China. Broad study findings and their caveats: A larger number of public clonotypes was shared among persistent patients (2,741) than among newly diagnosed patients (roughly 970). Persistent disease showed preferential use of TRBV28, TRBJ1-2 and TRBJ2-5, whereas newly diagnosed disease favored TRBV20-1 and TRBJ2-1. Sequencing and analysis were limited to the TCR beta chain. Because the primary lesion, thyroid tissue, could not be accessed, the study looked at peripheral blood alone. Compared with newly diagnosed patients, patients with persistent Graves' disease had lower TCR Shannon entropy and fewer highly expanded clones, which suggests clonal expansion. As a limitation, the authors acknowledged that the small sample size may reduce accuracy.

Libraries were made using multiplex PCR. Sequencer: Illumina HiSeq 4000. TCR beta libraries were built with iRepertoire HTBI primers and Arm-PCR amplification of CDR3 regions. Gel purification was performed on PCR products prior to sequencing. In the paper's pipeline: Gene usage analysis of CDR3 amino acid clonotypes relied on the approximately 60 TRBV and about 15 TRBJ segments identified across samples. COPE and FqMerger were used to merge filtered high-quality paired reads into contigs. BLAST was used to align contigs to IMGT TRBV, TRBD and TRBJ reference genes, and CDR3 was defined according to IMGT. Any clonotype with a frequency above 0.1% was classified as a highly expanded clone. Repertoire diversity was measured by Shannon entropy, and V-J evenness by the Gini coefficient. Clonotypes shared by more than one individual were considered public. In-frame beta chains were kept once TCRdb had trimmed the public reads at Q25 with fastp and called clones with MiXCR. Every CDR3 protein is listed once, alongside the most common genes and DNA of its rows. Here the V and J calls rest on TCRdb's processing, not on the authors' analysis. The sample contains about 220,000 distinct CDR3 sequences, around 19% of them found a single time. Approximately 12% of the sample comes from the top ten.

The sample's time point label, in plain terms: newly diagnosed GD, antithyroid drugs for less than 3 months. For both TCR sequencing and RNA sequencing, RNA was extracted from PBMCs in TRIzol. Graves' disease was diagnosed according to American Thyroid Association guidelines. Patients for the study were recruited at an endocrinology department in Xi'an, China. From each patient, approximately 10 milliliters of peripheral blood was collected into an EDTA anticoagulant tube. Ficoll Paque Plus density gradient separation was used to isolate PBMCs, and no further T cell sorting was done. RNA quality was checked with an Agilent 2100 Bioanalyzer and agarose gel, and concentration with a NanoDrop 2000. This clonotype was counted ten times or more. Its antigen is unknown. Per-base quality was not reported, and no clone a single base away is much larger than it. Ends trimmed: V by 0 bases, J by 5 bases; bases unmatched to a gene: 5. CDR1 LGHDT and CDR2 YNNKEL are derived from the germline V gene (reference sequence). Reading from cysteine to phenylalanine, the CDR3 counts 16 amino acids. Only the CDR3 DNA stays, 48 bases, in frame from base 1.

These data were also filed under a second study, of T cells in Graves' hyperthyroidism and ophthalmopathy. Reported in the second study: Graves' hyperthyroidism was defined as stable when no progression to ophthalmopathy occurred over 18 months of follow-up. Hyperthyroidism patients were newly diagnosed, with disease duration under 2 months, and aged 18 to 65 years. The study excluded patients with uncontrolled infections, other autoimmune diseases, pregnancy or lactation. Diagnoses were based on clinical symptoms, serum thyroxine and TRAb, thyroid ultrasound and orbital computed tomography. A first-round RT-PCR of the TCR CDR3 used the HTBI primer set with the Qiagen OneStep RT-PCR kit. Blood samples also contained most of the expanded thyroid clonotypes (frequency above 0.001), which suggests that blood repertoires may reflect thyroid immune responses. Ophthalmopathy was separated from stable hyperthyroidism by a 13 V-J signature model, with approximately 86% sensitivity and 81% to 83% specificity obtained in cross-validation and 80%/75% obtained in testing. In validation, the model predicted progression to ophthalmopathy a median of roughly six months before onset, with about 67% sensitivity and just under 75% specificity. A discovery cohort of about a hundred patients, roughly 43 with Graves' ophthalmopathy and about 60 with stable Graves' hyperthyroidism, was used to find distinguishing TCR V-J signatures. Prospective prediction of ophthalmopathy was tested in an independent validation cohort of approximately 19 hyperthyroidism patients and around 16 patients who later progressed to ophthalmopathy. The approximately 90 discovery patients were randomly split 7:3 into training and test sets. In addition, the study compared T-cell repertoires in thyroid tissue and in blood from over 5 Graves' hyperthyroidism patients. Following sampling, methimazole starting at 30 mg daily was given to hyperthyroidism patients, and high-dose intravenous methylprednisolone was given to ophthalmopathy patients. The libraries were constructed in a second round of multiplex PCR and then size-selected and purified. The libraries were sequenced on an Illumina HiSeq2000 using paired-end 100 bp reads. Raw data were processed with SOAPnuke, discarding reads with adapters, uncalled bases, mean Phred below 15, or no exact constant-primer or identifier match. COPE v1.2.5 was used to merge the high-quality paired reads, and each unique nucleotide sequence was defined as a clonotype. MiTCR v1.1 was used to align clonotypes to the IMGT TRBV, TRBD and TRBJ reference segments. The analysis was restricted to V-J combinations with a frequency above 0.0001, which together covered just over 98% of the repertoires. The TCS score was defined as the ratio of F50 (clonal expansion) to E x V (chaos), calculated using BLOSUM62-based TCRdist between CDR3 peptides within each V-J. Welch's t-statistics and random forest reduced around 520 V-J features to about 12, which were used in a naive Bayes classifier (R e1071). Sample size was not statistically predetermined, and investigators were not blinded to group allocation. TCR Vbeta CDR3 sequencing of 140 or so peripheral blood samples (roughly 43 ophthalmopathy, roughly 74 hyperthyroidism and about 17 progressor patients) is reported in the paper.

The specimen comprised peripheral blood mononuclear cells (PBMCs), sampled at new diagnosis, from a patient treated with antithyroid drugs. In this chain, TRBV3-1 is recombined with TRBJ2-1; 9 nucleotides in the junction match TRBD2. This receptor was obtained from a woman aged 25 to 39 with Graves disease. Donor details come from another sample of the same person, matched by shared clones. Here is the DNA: TGTGCCAGCAGCCAAGAAGGGGTAGCGGGAGACAATGAGCAGTTCTTC. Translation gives CASSQEGVAGDNEQFF.